This T cell receptor (beta chain) appears in the sequencing data of a study of T cell changes during pregnancy in multiple sclerosis. CDR1 MNHEY and CDR2 SVGAGI come from the germline V gene. This CDR3 has 15 amino acids. Trimming shortened V by 2 bases and J by 4 bases, and 11 bases separated the two germline ends. Clones were read by immunoSEQ multiplex PCR, and TCRdb kept only the in-frame ones, dropping some. The repertoire has 40,000 to 50,000 clones, 80% to 85% of them found once; the top ten carry approximately 0.64%. This chain links TRBV6-5 with TRBJ2-2, with D possibly being TRBD1 (5 bases). Sequences were derived from CD4+ T cells from peripheral blood mononuclear cells, sampled before pregnancy. The TCR originated in a female donor with multiple sclerosis, enrolled in a pregnancy study. This chain's CDR3 is CASSYGQGGTGELFF. In DNA, the CDR3 is TGTGCCAGCAGTTACGGGCAGGGCGGCACCGGGGAGCTGTTTTTT.